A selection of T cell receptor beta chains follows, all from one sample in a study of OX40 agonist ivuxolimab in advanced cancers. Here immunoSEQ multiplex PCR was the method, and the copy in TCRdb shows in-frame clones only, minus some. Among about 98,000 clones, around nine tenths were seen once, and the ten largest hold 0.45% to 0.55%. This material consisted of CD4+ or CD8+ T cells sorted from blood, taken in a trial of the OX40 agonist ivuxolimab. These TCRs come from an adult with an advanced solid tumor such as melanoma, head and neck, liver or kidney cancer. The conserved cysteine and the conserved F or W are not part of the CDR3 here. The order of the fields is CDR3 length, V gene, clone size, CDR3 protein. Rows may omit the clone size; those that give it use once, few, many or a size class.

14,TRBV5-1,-,ASSPPGASANTEAF
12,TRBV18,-,ASSPPPGNTEAF
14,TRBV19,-,ASSIGLAAGEETQY
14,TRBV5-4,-,ASSLGGAGYTDTQY
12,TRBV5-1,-,ASGMGSSGNTIY
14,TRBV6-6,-,ASSSRDGQGLHGYT
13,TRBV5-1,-,ASSQGTVSYNEQF
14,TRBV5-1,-,ASSLLAGGNTGELF
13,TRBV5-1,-,ASSSYSHSTGELF
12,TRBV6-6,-,ASSWETGRGGYT
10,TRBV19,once,ASSMVGYGYT
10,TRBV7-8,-,ASSLAGNGYT
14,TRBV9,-,ASSPGGNSVNTEAF
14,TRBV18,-,ASSPLELRSSYEQY
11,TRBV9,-,ASGPATNEKLF
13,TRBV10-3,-,AISLRGASGETQY
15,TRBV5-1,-,ASSPTTGGSGANVLT
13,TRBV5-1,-,ASSFGGAGTDTQY
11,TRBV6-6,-,ASLRAGWDEQY
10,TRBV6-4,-,ASPRAGNTIY
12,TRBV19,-,ASSIRGENTEAF
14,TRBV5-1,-,ASSSAGDRGNYGYT
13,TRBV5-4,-,ASSTESGQDEKLF
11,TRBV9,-,ASSGNFAGELF
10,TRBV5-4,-,ASSLSSYEQY
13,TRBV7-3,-,ASSLGSANTGELF
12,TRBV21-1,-,ASSKVKIQETQY
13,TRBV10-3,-,ATGRGADRYTEAF
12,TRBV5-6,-,ASSSGLWENIQY
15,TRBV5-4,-,ASSLAGQGLRTGELF
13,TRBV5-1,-,ASSLLRQDTDTQY
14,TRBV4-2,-,ASSHPEGGSNTEAF
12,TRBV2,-,ASSEIAPQGGYT
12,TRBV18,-,ASSQDRATGELF
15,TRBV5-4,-,ASSVEPPGGSGNTIY
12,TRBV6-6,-,ASKGSLTPSEQY
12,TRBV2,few,ASSETGVRHGYT
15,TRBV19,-,ASSITRQNTISYEQY
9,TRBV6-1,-,ASRFGPEAF
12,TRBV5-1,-,ASSPGTLGQPQH
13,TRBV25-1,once,ASSGISGQHLGYT
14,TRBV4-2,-,ASSQGTESSTDTQY
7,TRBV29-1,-,SVETEAF
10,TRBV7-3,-,ASSLRSDTQY
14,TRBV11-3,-,ASSPWSGKETGELF
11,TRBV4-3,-,ASSQDPGAGNT
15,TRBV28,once,ASRPSPTRRLTDTQY
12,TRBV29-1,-,SAGQGARGTEAF
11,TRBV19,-,ASSSTRNTEAF
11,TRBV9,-,ASSFGQNTEAF
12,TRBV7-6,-,ASSSSDRVGGYT
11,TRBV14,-,ASSQVGTPQQF
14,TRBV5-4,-,ASSGGQRRVTGELF
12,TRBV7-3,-,ASSQDSSGNTIY
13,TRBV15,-,ATSRDPRGDYGYT